This T cell receptor (beta chain) was documented in a study of T cell responses to AZD1222 COVID-19 vaccine. Study-wide results and limits: Among AZD1222 vaccinees, only six were seropositive at baseline.

The assay was immunoSEQ multiplex PCR, and TCRdb's table has in-frame clones only and misses some. The sample data list 150,000 or so clones. On this clone itself: The target antigen is unknown.

Germline CDR1 reads MGHRA; CDR2 reads YSYEKL. This CDR3 is 14 amino acids long. Trimming left V 3 bases short and J 3 bases short, with 11 bases between. The chain has TRBV4-1 and TRBJ1-2; D possibly corresponds to TRBD1 (6 bases). The TCR sequence derives from an adult in good health. The sequenced sample consisted of peripheral blood. Here the CDR3 DNA reads TGCGCCAGCAGCCAGACGACAGGCCACTATGGCTACACCTTC. Translated: CASSQTTGHYGYTF.